This entry is about one T cell receptor (beta chain). Its cognate antigen is unknown. The V and J ends lost 7 bases and 0 bases, in that order; junction bases with no gene match: 5. The CDR3 contains 14 residues. Germline V gene data show CDR1 as SGHDT and CDR2 as YYEEEE. The data were obtained in a study of graft-versus-host responses after intestinal transplantation. The repertoire was sequenced with immunoSEQ multiplex PCR; TCRdb's copy has only in-frame clones and lacks some. The table records roughly 110,000 clones, about 87% of them present only once. This specimen was unstimulated CD4+ T cells sorted from spleen or lymph node cells, taken before transplant. V gene TRBV5-6 combines with J gene TRBJ2-7; 9 bases map to TRBD2. The sequence derives from a human donor who was the organ donor for an intestinal transplant. The CDR3 DNA sequence: TGTGCCAGCGGCGGGAGGGCCGACTCCTACGAGCAGTACTTC. Its translation: CASGGRADSYEQYF.